What follows are 7 T cell receptor beta chains derived from one specimen sequenced in a study of PD-L1 blockade in urothelial cancer. Time point specified: pretreatment peripheral blood. Data came from immunoSEQ multiplex PCR; TCRdb stores just in-frame clones and leaves some out. The data contain some 71,000 clones, around 81% of them singletons. The sequences come from PBMCs, collected around atezolizumab (anti-PD-L1) treatment. These receptors all stem from a man in his forties with urothelial cancer.

V gene TRBV29-1 combines with J gene TRBJ1-2; 10 bases are shared with TRBD1. V shed 5 bases and J 5 bases; nucleotides not matched to a gene: 5. Germline V CDR1 and CDR2: SQVTM, ANQGSEA. The length of the CDR3 is 13 residues. As DNA, the CDR3 is TGCAGCGTTAAGGACAGGGGGACGTATGGCTACACCTTC. The encoded protein is CSVKDRGTYGYTF. Complete variable domain (other parts from reference TRBV29-1 and TRBJ1-2): SAVISQKPSRDICQRGTSLTIQCQVDSQVTMMFWYRQQPGQSLTLIATANQGSEATYESGFVIDKFPISRPNLTFSTLTVSNMSPEDSSIYLCSVKDRGTYGYTFGSGTRLTVV.

The rearrangement joins TRBV27 to TRBJ1-1, with D possibly matching TRBD1 (6 bases). Germline V gene lookup returns CDR1 MNHEY and CDR2 SMNVEV (reference sequence). V gave up 3 bases and J gave up 0 bases, with 8 bases separating them. This CDR3 is built from 14 residues. CDR3 nucleotides: TGTGCCAGCAGTTTTGGGGGCGTGAACACTGAAGCTTTCTTT. It is translated as CASSFGGVNTEAFF.

In this sample, this clone turned up once. J is TRBJ1-1 and V is TRBV29-1, with D tentatively TRBD1 (5 bases). This CDR3 spans 13 amino acids. V was shortened by 8 bases and J by 2 bases, with 15 bases between the two germline ends. Germline assignment: CDR1 SQVTM and CDR2 ANQGSEA. This chain's CDR3 is CSSGRGSNTEAFF. CDR3 sequence (DNA): TGCAGCTCCGGGAGGGGTTCAAACACTGAAGCTTTCTTT.

Turning to this clone: Other nucleotide sequences in the sample specify the same CDR3. The rearrangement joins TRBV9 to TRBJ2-5; perhaps TRBD2 as D (6 bases). Germline V gives CDR1 SGDLS, CDR2 YYNGEE. The ends were cut back, 0 bases at V and 1 base at J, with 7 bases in the middle. The CDR3 has 14 residues. The CDR3 DNA reads TGTGCCAGCAGCGTAGGGGGGGTCCAAGAGACCCAGTACTTC. Amino acids: CASSVGGVQETQYF.

Only one count was recorded for this clone. This sequence joins TRBV4-3 and TRBJ2-7, with 8 bases lining up with TRBD2. The CDR3 sequence is 17 residues long. V gave up 0 bases and J gave up 4 bases; unmatched junction bases: 11. Germline CDR1 LGHNA, CDR2 YSLEER. The CDR3 DNA follows: TGCGCCAGCAGCCAAGATTATATACGGGAGGGCCCGTACGAGCAGTACTTC. Protein sequence: CASSQDYIREGPYEQYF.

The chain uses TRBV28 and TRBJ2-7; the D is unclear. The germline V gene has CDR1 MDHEN and CDR2 SYDVKM. V lost 6 bases and J 1 base, leaving 19 bases between the germline ends. The CDR3 is 16 amino acids. CDR3 nucleotides: TGTGCCAGCAGCGACTTCGAGACCGTCTCATCCTACGAGCAGTACTTC. Amino acid sequence: CASSDFETVSSYEQYF. The full variable domain, rest sourced from reference TRBV28 and TRBJ2-7, is DVKVTQSSRYLVKRTGEKVFLECVQDMDHENMFWYRQDPGLGLRLIYFSYDVKMKEKGDIPEGYSVSREKKERFSLILESASTNQTSMYLCASSDFETVSSYEQYFGPGTRLTVT.

The chain employs TRBV14 and TRBJ2-5; 12 positions match TRBD2. This CDR3 is 17 amino acids long. Germline V gene data show CDR1 as SGHDN and CDR2 as FVKESK. The V and J ends lost 4 bases and 5 bases, in that order; junction bases with no gene match: 11. The CDR3 loop reads CASSPRQLAGGRETQYF. The DNA of the CDR3 is TGTGCCAGCAGCCCGCGCCAGCTAGCGGGAGGGCGGGAGACCCAGTACTTC. Looking up the rest from reference TRBV14 and TRBJ2-5 gives the full variable domain: EAGVTQFPSHSVIEKGQTVTLRCDPISGHDNLYWYRRVMGKEIKFLLHFVKESKQDESGMPNNRFLAERTGGTYSTLKVQPAELEDSGVYFCASSPRQLAGGRETQYFGPGTRLLVL.